A selection of T cell receptor beta chains follows, all from one sample in a study of low-dose radiotherapy and immunotherapy resistance in tumors. TCRdb used MiXCR to reprocess the reads, holding one entry per CDR3 protein. The sample yields 35,000 to 50,000 distinct CDR3 sequences, 25% to 30% seen once. The starting material was PBMCs, obtained after low-dose radiotherapy plus immunotherapy. The receptors derive from a male donor with prostate cancer. Each CDR3 is given with its conserved first and last residue. Fields, in order: V gene, clone size, J gene, D gene, CDR3 protein, CDR3 DNA. The D gene is left open where the match is weak. Rows give clone size only sometimes, using once, few, many, or a class for an expanded clone.

>TRBV3-1|few|TRBJ2-7|-
CASSQVNSPAYEQYF
TGTGCCAGCAGCCAAGTTAACAGCCCAGCCTACGAGCAGTACTTC
>TRBV9|-|TRBJ2-7|-
CASSVDAMGEQYF
TGTGCCAGCAGCGTAGACGCTATGGGCGAGCAGTACTTC
>TRBV30|many|TRBJ1-5|-
CAWSGKFNQPQHF
TGTGCCTGGAGCGGGAAGTTCAATCAGCCCCAGCATTTT
>TRBV7-9|many|TRBJ1-4|-
CASSPGNEKLFF
TGTGCCAGCAGTCCGGGCAATGAAAAACTGTTTTTT
>TRBV28|many|TRBJ2-1|TRBD2
CASSQIRLAGLSNEQFF
TGTGCCAGCAGCCAAATTCGGCTAGCGGGACTTTCGAATGAGCAGTTCTTC
>TRBV20-1|many|TRBJ2-1|-
CSARPSAGEQFF
TGCAGTGCTAGACCTAGCGCGGGTGAGCAGTTCTTC
>TRBV2|many|TRBJ2-4|-
CAALRQNIQYF
TGTGCCGCCCTTAGGCAAAACATTCAGTACTTC
>TRBV5-1|many|TRBJ2-1|TRBD1
CASSPGDRDEQFF
TGCGCCAGCAGCCCCGGGGACAGGGACGAGCAGTTCTTC
>TRBV10-3|many|TRBJ1-2|-
CAISDPSEAYGYTF
TGTGCCATCAGTGATCCGTCCGAGGCCTATGGCTACACCTTC
>TRBV9|many|TRBJ1-5|-
CASSVGDSNQPQHF
TGTGCCAGCAGCGTAGGGGACAGCAATCAGCCCCAGCATTTT